The 27 T cell receptor beta chains below were found in one sample sequenced in a study of blood T cell repertoires in COVID-19. Assay: immunoSEQ multiplex PCR; the TCRdb copy retains only in-frame clones and omits some. The table lists about 180,000 clones, around 85% of them singletons, with roughly 5% in the top ten. Sequenced: PBMCs or T cells enriched from blood (not recorded which). Receptor source: a woman in her 40s with acute COVID-19.

The J gene is TRBJ2-7, the V gene TRBV6-2 or TRBV6-3; D is uncertain. Per germline, CDR1 MNHEY and CDR2 SVGEGT. Trimming took off 4 bases at V and 4 bases at J, with 11 bases between the two ends. CDR3 length equals 13 residues. Here the CDR3 DNA reads TGTGCCAGCAGTTCTCGACTCCGGTACGAGCAGTACGTC. It translates to CASSSRLRYEQYV.

V and J are TRBV12-3 or TRBV12-4 and TRBJ1-6; the match to TRBD1 covers 7 bases. The CDR3 extends over 12 amino acids. The V gene end was trimmed by 11 bases and the J gene end by 6 bases; junction bases not matched to a gene: 4. The CDR3 loop is CAGRQGNSPLHF. The CDR3 nucleotides are TGTGCCGGGAGACAGGGTAATTCACCCCTCCACTTT.

V gene TRBV18 combines with J gene TRBJ1-2; no clear D gene. This CDR3 spans 14 amino acids. Germline V gene sequence: CDR1 KGHSH, CDR2 LQKENI. The V and J ends lost 1 base and 2 bases respectively, with 8 bases between them. CDR3 coding DNA: TGTGCCAGCTCACCACGGGAGGAGAACTATGGCTACACCTTC. Amino acid sequence: CASSPREENYGYTF.

This chain uses TRBV28 with TRBJ2-7; no reliable D call. The CDR3 loop spans 15 amino acids. Germline assignment: CDR1 MDHEN and CDR2 SYDVKM. The V end was cut by 3 bases, the J end by 0 bases, with 12 bases between. CDR3 residues: CASSFGGSSSYEQYF. In nucleotides, the CDR3 is TGTGCCAGCAGTTTCGGTGGGTCTAGCTCCTACGAGCAGTACTTC.

This clone has more than one count but fewer than ten. The chain uses TRBV6-5 and TRBJ1-1; 10 nucleotides align to TRBD1. This CDR3 contains 14 residues. Germline V CDR1 and CDR2: MNHEY, SVGAGI. The junction had 3 bases not matched to a gene; V was cut back by 7 bases and J by 1 base. CDR3: CASTRQGANTEAFF. The CDR3 DNA reads as TGTGCCAGCACACGACAGGGGGCGAACACTGAAGCTTTCTTT.

The chain is built from TRBV15 and TRBJ1-2; D remains ambiguous. The CDR3 runs 14 residues. The germline gives CDR1 LNHNV, CDR2 YYDKDF (reference sequence). V lost 3 bases, J lost 1 base, and 9 bases lay in between. DNA of the CDR3: TGTGCCACCAGCAGCCAGGCTTTTAACTATGGCTACACCTTC. It yields the protein CATSSQAFNYGYTF.

The rearrangement links TRBV11-1 to TRBJ2-3, with TRBD1 matching over 7 bases. V lost 1 base to trimming and J lost 4 bases; unmatched junction nucleotides: 5. Germline loops: CDR1 SGHAT, CDR2 FQDESV (reference sequence). CDR3 length: 15 residues. Here the CDR3 DNA reads TGTGCCAGCAGCTTAGACAGGACAGGATCAGATACGCAGTATTTT. Protein sequence: CASSLDRTGSDTQYF.

The rearrangement joins TRBV5-4 to TRBJ1-3; TRBD1 might be the D (5 bases). The CDR3 spans 14 residues. Trimming removed 4 bases at V and 1 base at J, with 9 bases between. Germline loops: CDR1 SGHNT, CDR2 YYREEE (reference sequence). The CDR3 DNA follows: TGTGCCAGCAGCCCGGGGGGTTCTGGAAACACCATATATTTT. This sequence encodes CASSPGGSGNTIYF.

CDR3 nucleotides: TGTGCCAGCAGCCCAAGGATGACTAGCGGGACAGATACGCAGTATTTT. Its translation: CASSPRMTSGTDTQYF. The rearrangement uses TRBV13 and TRBJ2-3, with TRBD2 identical over 10 bases. Germline CDR1 PRHDT, CDR2 FYEKMQ (reference sequence). V was pared by 5 bases and J by 3 bases, with 8 bases of the junction left unmatched. The CDR3 consists of 16 residues.

This chain connects TRBV6-5 to TRBJ1-2; D remains unclear. The V and J ends lost 4 bases and 4 bases respectively, with 10 bases between them. The germline V gene encodes CDR1 MNHEY and CDR2 SVGAGI. The CDR3 has 13 amino acids. CDR3 region: CASSSVGAYGYTF. CDR3 sequence (DNA): TGTGCCAGCAGTTCCGTGGGAGCCTATGGCTACACCTTC.

The chain joins TRBV5-4 to TRBJ2-5; 12 bases fit TRBD2. CDR1 is SGHNT, CDR2 YYREEE, per germline (reference sequence). V was clipped by 0 bases and J by 5 bases; unmatched bases: 11. This CDR3 contains 18 residues. The CDR3 sequence: CASSLVVTSGSIGETQYF. CDR3 sequence (DNA): TGTGCCAGCAGCTTGGTAGTGACTAGCGGGAGTATTGGGGAGACCCAGTACTTC. Drawing the rest from reference TRBV5-4 and TRBJ2-5, the complete variable domain is ETGVTQSPTHLIKTRGQQVTLRCSSQSGHNTVSWYQQALGQGPQFIFQYYREEENGRGNFPPRFSGLQFPNYSSELNVNALELDDSALYLCASSLVVTSGSIGETQYFGPGTRLLVL.

The rearrangement joins TRBV7-9 to TRBJ2-5, with 13 positions matching TRBD2. This CDR3 spans 18 amino acids. The germline gives CDR1 SEHNR, CDR2 FQNEAQ (reference sequence). Trimming cost V 6 bases and J 4 bases; bases outside gene matches: 14. CDR3 loop: CASRASGLAGVGGETQYF. The CDR3 DNA sequence: TGTGCCAGCAGGGCAAGCGGACTAGCGGGAGTTGGAGGAGAGACCCAGTACTTC.

This clone was observed a handful of times. This rearrangement joins TRBV5-1 to TRBJ2-1, with D tentatively TRBD2 (6 bases). CDR3 length: 17 amino acids. With 0 bases removed from V and 0 bases from J, the gap between germline ends came to 13 bases. Looked up from germline, CDR1 is SGHRS and CDR2 is YFSETQ. The CDR3 coding sequence is TGCGCCAGCAGCTTGGGCGGGGCAAAAAGCTCCTACAATGAGCAGTTCTTC. Translating gives CASSLGGAKSSYNEQFF.

J is TRBJ2-3 and V is TRBV7-3; TRBD2 matches 10 bases. CDR1 and CDR2 (germline): SGHTA, FQGTGA. The CDR3 runs 15 residues. The ends lost 7 bases at V and 4 bases at J; junction bases unmatched: 8. The CDR3 sequence is CASNESGRAPDTQYF. The CDR3, as DNA: TGTGCCAGCAACGAAAGCGGGAGGGCCCCAGATACGCAGTATTTT. Variable domain in full (rest from reference TRBV7-3 and TRBJ2-3): GAGVSQTPSNKVTEKGKYVELRCDPISGHTALYWYRQSLGQGPEFLIYFQGTGAADDSGLPNDRFFAVRPEGSVSTLKIQRTERGDSAVYLCASNESGRAPDTQYFGPGTRLTVL.

This rearrangement joins TRBV12-5 to TRBJ1-1; possibly TRBD1 for D (6 bases). This CDR3 contains 14 residues. Germline CDR1 LGHNT, CDR2 FRNRAP. V shed 1 base and J shed 2 bases, with 8 bases lying between them. This CDR3 is CASGLGQANTEAFF. CDR3 bases: TGTGCTAGTGGTTTGGGACAGGCTAACACTGAAGCTTTCTTT.

The chain joins TRBV5-5 to TRBJ2-7; the match to TRBD1 covers 9 bases. The CDR3 sequence is 16 residues long. With 4 bases clipped from V and 6 bases from J, the junction kept 14 bases outside the gene matches. The germline gives CDR1 SGHKS, CDR2 YYEKEE (reference sequence). The CDR3 sequence is CASSQMARDRVGEQYF. The CDR3 DNA follows: TGTGCCAGCAGCCAAATGGCCCGGGACAGGGTAGGCGAGCAGTACTTC.

V is TRBV3-1 (or the pseudogene TRBV3-2) and J is TRBJ2-5, with 9 bases matching TRBD1. The CDR3 extends over 13 amino acids. Germline-derived CDR1 and CDR2 are LGHDT and YNNKEL (reference sequence). Germline trimming cut 6 bases from V and 7 bases from J; bases unmatched to any gene: 6. CDR3 residues: CASSRQGEGTQYF. The CDR3 DNA sequence: TGTGCCAGCAGTCGACAGGGGGAGGGGACCCAGTACTTC.

The chain carries TRBV6-5 and TRBJ1-2; D may be TRBD1 (5 bases). The V end was cut by 4 bases, the J end by 6 bases, with 12 bases between. The CDR3 sequence is 13 residues long. The germline V gene encodes CDR1 MNHEY and CDR2 SVGAGI. CDR3 region: CASSLVGADGYTF. The CDR3, as DNA: TGTGCCAGCAGTTTGGTAGGGGCGGATGGCTACACCTTC.

This chain links TRBV2 with TRBJ2-7; 7 bases agree with TRBD1. The germline V gene encodes CDR1 SNHLY and CDR2 FYNNEI. CDR3 length: 18 amino acids. V was clipped by 3 bases and J by 2 bases; unmatched bases: 16. CDR3 nucleotide sequence: TGTGCCAGCAGTGATCCGGACAGGCTCGTTTCGGTTCCCTACGAGCAGTACTTC. Translated: CASSDPDRLVSVPYEQYF.

The CDR3 region has the DNA TGTGCCAGCAGCCCCCAGACAGGCCTCCAAGAGACCCAGTACTTC. Protein: CASSPQTGLQETQYF. The V and J genes are TRBV11-3 and TRBJ2-5; a weak D match, TRBD1 (6 bases). Germline-derived CDR1 and CDR2 are SGHNT and YENEEA. Trimming pared 5 bases from V and 1 base from J, leaving 14 bases between. This CDR3 is 15 amino acids long.

This chain joins TRBV19 and TRBJ1-5; a weak D match, TRBD1 (6 bases). This CDR3 contains 14 residues. CDR1 is LNHDA, CDR2 SQIVND, per germline (reference sequence). Trimming removed 10 bases from V and 0 bases from J, with 13 bases in between. The CDR3 reads CAKSGHNSNQPQHF. As DNA, the CDR3 is TGTGCCAAGTCGGGACACAATAGCAATCAGCCCCAGCATTTT.

This chain connects TRBV6-4 to TRBJ1-4; 9 bases map to TRBD1. Looked up from germline, CDR1 is MRHNA and CDR2 is SNTAGT. CDR3 length: 16 amino acids. With V trimmed by 4 bases and J by 8 bases, 11 bases remained unmatched. This chain's CDR3 is CASSAPWGTGYEKLFF. Here the CDR3 DNA reads TGTGCCAGCAGTGCTCCTTGGGGGACAGGGTACGAAAAACTGTTTTTT.

A note on this clone: This specimen includes other DNA sequences encoding the same CDR3. CDR3 bases: TGTGCCAGCAGTCACTACAATGAGCAGTTCTTC. Its translation: CASSHYNEQFF. This rearrangement joins TRBV11-2 to TRBJ2-1, with D unclear. V was shortened by 6 bases and J by 3 bases, with 3 bases between the two germline ends. This CDR3 spans 11 amino acids. Germline loops: CDR1 SGHAT, CDR2 FQNNGV.

The V gene is TRBV28, the J gene TRBJ2-4, with D possibly TRBD2 on 7 matching bases. Between the trimmed V and J ends, which lost 6 bases and 9 bases, there was a span of 21 bases. Per the germline V gene, CDR1 is MDHEN and CDR2 is SYDVKM. The CDR3 spans 15 residues. CDR3: CASSPLGGGEGIQYF. The DNA of the CDR3 is TGTGCCAGCAGCCCTCTGGGGGGCGGGGAGGGCATTCAGTACTTC.

Only a few counts were recorded for this clone. The chain has TRBV19 and TRBJ1-2; 7 nucleotides match TRBD1. The CDR3 spans 16 residues. In germline, CDR1 is LNHDA, CDR2 SQIVND (reference sequence). V was pared by 4 bases and J by 4 bases, with 12 bases of the junction left unmatched. The CDR3 nucleotides are TGTGCCAGTAGTACCATGAGACAGGGAGCTACCTATGGCTACACCTTC. It translates to CASSTMRQGATYGYTF. Drawing the rest from reference TRBV19 and TRBJ1-2, the complete variable domain is DGGITQSPKYLFRKEGQNVTLSCEQNLNHDAMYWYRQDPGQGLRLIYYSQIVNDFQKGDIAEGYSVSREKKESFPLTVTSAQKNPTAFYLCASSTMRQGATYGYTFGSGTRLTVV.

This clone was counted only a few times. This chain uses TRBV24-1 with TRBJ2-3, with D tentatively TRBD2 (6 bases). Germline CDR1 reads KGHDR; CDR2 reads SFDVKD. There are 14 residues in the CDR3. V lost 6 bases to trimming and J lost 2 bases, with 11 bases between them. CDR3 sequence (DNA): TGTGCCACCAGTTCCCGGCGGGACACAGATACGCAGTATTTT. Residues: CATSSRRDTDTQYF.

The chain combines TRBV6-5 with TRBJ1-1; D gene uncertain. Trimming took off 8 bases at V and 2 bases at J, with 9 bases between the two ends. The CDR3 extends over 12 amino acids. The V gene's germline CDR1 is MNHEY and CDR2 SVGAGI. As DNA, the CDR3 is TGTGCCAGCGCGCAGCGTAACACTGAAGCTTTCTTT. It codes for CASAQRNTEAFF.